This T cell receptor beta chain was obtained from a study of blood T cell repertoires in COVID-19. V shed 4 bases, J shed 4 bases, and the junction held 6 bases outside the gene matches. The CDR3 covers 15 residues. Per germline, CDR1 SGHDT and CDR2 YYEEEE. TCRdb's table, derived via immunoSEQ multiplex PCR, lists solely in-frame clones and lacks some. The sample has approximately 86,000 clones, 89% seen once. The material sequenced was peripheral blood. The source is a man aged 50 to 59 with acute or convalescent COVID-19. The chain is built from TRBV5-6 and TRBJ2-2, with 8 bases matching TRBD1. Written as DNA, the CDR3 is TGTGCCAGCAGCCACCGGACAGGGTTCACCGGGGAGCTGTTTTTT. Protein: CASSHRTGFTGELFF.